Listed below are T cell receptor beta chains from one sample, sequenced in a study of cytomegalovirus exposure and HLA in healthy donors. The table came from immunoSEQ multiplex PCR; TCRdb's copy has only in-frame clones and leaves some out. The sample has approximately 150,000 clones, about 88% seen once. Material: PBMCs. The receptors were sampled from a man aged 18-30 years in good health and CMV-seropositive. Both conserved end residues are part of each CDR3. The D gene is left open where the match is weak. Clone size, where shown, is once, few, many, or a class for clones that have expanded.

V gene	J gene	clone size	D gene	CDR3 protein	CDR3 DNA
TRBV7-9	TRBJ2-3	NA	TRBD2	CASSPTSGQNTDTQYF	TGTGCCAGCAGCCCGACTAGCGGCCAAAACACAGATACGCAGTATTTT
TRBV10-2	TRBJ2-7	NA	TRBD2	CASSGLAESYEQYF	TGCGCCAGCAGTGGACTAGCGGAGAGCTACGAGCAGTACTTC
TRBV19	TRBJ2-7	NA	TRBD1	CASSIARTGGEQYF	TGTGCCAGTAGTATAGCCCGGACAGGGGGTGAGCAGTACTTC
TRBV27	TRBJ2-4	NA	NA	CASSFRGIGNIQYF	TGTGCCAGCAGCTTTCGGGGAATCGGGAACATTCAGTACTTC
TRBV30	TRBJ2-5	NA	TRBD2	CAWRLAGGPWETQYF	TGTGCCTGGAGACTAGCGGGAGGGCCGTGGGAGACCCAGTACTTC
TRBV6-5	TRBJ2-7	NA	NA	CASSYQAGGTYEQYF	TGTGCCAGCAGTTACCAGGCGGGTGGGACCTACGAGCAGTACTTC
TRBV9	TRBJ2-3	NA	TRBD1	CASGPGGIDTQYF	TGTGCCAGCGGGCCAGGGGGCATAGATACGCAGTATTTT
TRBV5-6	TRBJ1-5	NA	TRBD1	CASSLEGQNSNQPQHF	TGTGCCAGCAGCTTGGAGGGACAGAATAGCAATCAGCCCCAGCATTTT
TRBV27	TRBJ2-1	NA	TRBD1	CASSSDRTYLNSYNEQFF	TGTGCCAGCAGTTCGGACAGGACCTATCTGAACTCCTACAATGAGCAGTTCTTC
TRBV2	TRBJ2-3	NA	TRBD2	CASSSRGGARTDTQYF	TGTGCCAGCAGCTCCCGGGGAGGGGCGCGGACAGATACGCAGTATTTT
TRBV12-5	TRBJ2-7	NA	NA	CASGVSYEQYF	TGTGCTAGTGGTGTATCCTACGAGCAGTACTTC
TRBV5-1	TRBJ2-1	NA	NA	CASSPPGNEQFF	TGCGCCAGCAGCCCCCCGGGGAATGAGCAGTTCTTC
TRBV5-1	TRBJ2-3	NA	TRBD1	CASSLDRGQIDTQYF	TGCGCCAGCAGCTTGGACAGGGGGCAAATAGATACGCAGTATTTT
TRBV10-1	TRBJ1-1	once	NA	CASADSGTEAFF	TGCGCCAGCGCGGACAGCGGCACTGAAGCTTTCTTT
TRBV9	TRBJ2-5	NA	NA	CASSVAPGPQETQYF	TGTGCCAGCAGCGTAGCCCCAGGGCCCCAAGAGACCCAGTACTTC
TRBV5-4	TRBJ2-3	NA	TRBD2	CASSPGGEEDTQYF	TGTGCCAGCAGCCCGGGGGGGGAGGAAGATACGCAGTATTTT
TRBV7-2	TRBJ1-1	NA	TRBD1	CASRSGQGAWTEAFF	TGTGCCAGCAGGTCGGGACAGGGGGCGTGGACTGAAGCTTTCTTT
TRBV7-9	TRBJ2-7	NA	NA	CASSFDVGAQYF	TGTGCCAGCAGCTTTGACGTAGGGGCTCAGTACTTC
TRBV25-1	TRBJ1-6	NA	TRBD1	CASSELLGRGLGSPLHF	TGTGCCAGCAGTGAATTGTTGGGCAGGGGGCTAGGTTCACCCCTCCACTTT
TRBV27	TRBJ1-2	NA	TRBD1	CASSLSIGGGPYGYTF	TGTGCCAGCAGTTTATCAATCGGAGGGGGCCCATATGGCTACACCTTC
TRBV6-1	TRBJ2-7	NA	NA	CASSELGLSYEQYF	TGTGCCAGCAGTGAACTCGGACTCTCCTACGAGCAGTACTTC
TRBV5-4	TRBJ2-7	NA	TRBD1	CASSRTGRRSYEQYF	TGTGCCAGCAGTCGGACAGGCCGGCGGTCCTACGAGCAGTACTTC
TRBV5-5	TRBJ1-2	NA	TRBD1	CASSFGWDSLEGGYTF	TGTGCCAGCAGCTTTGGATGGGACAGCCTGGAGGGTGGCTACACCTTC
TRBV6-1	TRBJ2-3	NA	TRBD1	CASTTGGYTDTQYF	TGTGCCAGCACCACAGGGGGTTACACAGATACGCAGTATTTT
TRBV19	TRBJ2-7	NA	NA	CASKEAGPPYEQYF	TGTGCCAGTAAAGAGGCGGGGCCCCCTTACGAGCAGTACTTC
TRBV27	TRBJ2-7	few	NA	CASSQNSYEQYF	TGTGCCAGCAGTCAGAACTCCTACGAGCAGTACTTC
TRBV9	TRBJ1-1	once	NA	CASSADSEAFF	TGTGCCAGCAGCGCGGACAGTGAAGCTTTCTTT
TRBV18	TRBJ1-3	NA	TRBD1	CASSPETGPGNTIYF	TGTGCCAGCTCACCAGAGACAGGGCCCGGAAACACCATATATTTT
TRBV11-3	TRBJ2-3	NA	NA	CASSLGYGGYSDTQYF	TGTGCCAGCAGCCTGGGGTATGGGGGGTATTCAGATACGCAGTATTTT
TRBV10-3	TRBJ2-2	NA	TRBD2	CASKEGLGPGELFF	TGTGCCAGCAAGGAGGGACTAGGACCCGGGGAGCTGTTTTTT
TRBV6-1	TRBJ2-7	few	TRBD1	CASIWDRLGVYEQYF	TGTGCCAGCATCTGGGACAGGCTTGGGGTTTACGAGCAGTACTTC
TRBV7-9	TRBJ2-7	NA	TRBD2	CASSQLAGSSYEQYF	TGTGCCAGCAGCCAACTAGCGGGGAGCTCCTACGAGCAGTACTTC
TRBV28	TRBJ1-1	NA	NA	CASSLEYVADTEAFF	TGTGCCAGCAGTTTAGAGTACGTCGCGGACACTGAAGCTTTCTTT
TRBV6-5	TRBJ2-1	once	TRBD1	CASSYDPGQGADEQFF	TGTGCCAGCAGTTACGATCCGGGACAGGGGGCGGATGAGCAGTTCTTC
TRBV4-2	TRBJ2-7	NA	NA	CASSQVGQGYEQYF	TGTGCCAGCAGCCAAGTTGGTCAGGGCTACGAGCAGTACTTC
TRBV11-2	TRBJ1-1	once	TRBD1	CASSLRDSPEAFF	TGTGCCAGCAGCTTAAGGGACAGCCCTGAAGCTTTCTTT
TRBV27	TRBJ2-3	NA	TRBD2	CASRPTSGGTDTQYF	TGTGCCAGCAGACCCACTAGCGGGGGCACAGATACGCAGTATTTT
TRBV4-1	TRBJ2-4	NA	NA	CASSQDTGNKNIQYF	TGCGCCAGCAGCCAAGATACAGGAAACAAAAACATTCAGTACTTC
TRBV9	TRBJ2-2	NA	TRBD2	CASSVGLAGVTSTGELFF	TGTGCCAGCAGCGTGGGACTAGCGGGGGTTACTAGCACCGGGGAGCTGTTTTTT
TRBV5-1	TRBJ2-1	NA	TRBD2	CASSWAPGLAGTGREQFF	TGCGCCAGCAGCTGGGCCCCGGGACTAGCGGGAACCGGTCGGGAGCAGTTCTTC
TRBV7-6	TRBJ2-1	NA	TRBD2	CASSTHPGGIGVAYEQFF	TGTGCCAGCAGCACACACCCGGGGGGAATTGGAGTTGCCTATGAGCAGTTCTTC
TRBV19	TRBJ1-4	NA	TRBD1	CASTDRGLEKLFF	TGTGCCAGTACGGACAGGGGGCTCGAAAAACTGTTTTTT
TRBV18	TRBJ2-7	NA	TRBD2	CASSRGTSGTNEQYF	TGTGCCAGCTCACGAGGGACTAGCGGGACAAACGAGCAGTACTTC
TRBV5-8	TRBJ2-2	NA	TRBD1	CASSLAGTGIAGELFF	TGTGCCAGCAGCTTGGCGGGGACAGGAATCGCCGGGGAGCTGTTTTTT
TRBV6-1	TRBJ1-5	NA	NA	CASSETLMAIQPQHF	TGTGCCAGCAGTGAGACATTAATGGCGATTCAGCCCCAGCATTTT
TRBV9	TRBJ2-1	NA	NA	CASSVEGQPRDEQFF	TGTGCCAGCAGCGTGGAGGGGCAACCCAGGGATGAGCAGTTCTTC
TRBV6-1	TRBJ1-6	NA	NA	CAGQVGGSNSPLHF	TGTGCCGGCCAGGTGGGGGGGTCTAATTCACCCCTCCACTTT
TRBV7-9	TRBJ2-7	NA	NA	CASSLGPSNIPYEQYF	TGTGCCAGCAGCTTAGGGCCTAGCAACATTCCCTACGAGCAGTACTTC